This entry features one T cell receptor beta chain sequence. In the authors' workflow: Amplification with reference gene primers provided the estimates of nucleated cell counts. Assay: immunoSEQ multiplex PCR; the TCRdb copy retains only in-frame clones and omits some. V, J and clone size were drawn from that table, and D and trimming were deduced from the DNA. The sample yields about 200,000 clones, 84% seen once. The data are from a study of blood T cell repertoires in COVID-19. In the study overall: COVID-19 samples, acute and convalescent, were from the United States, Italy and Spain. The cDNA or gDNA used as material had been derived from T cells, B-cell-depleted T cells, or PBMCs.

Per the germline V gene, CDR1 is DFQATT and CDR2 is SNEGSKA (reference sequence). The V end lost 4 bases, the J end lost 7 bases, and 10 bases lay between the germline ends. This CDR3 has 11 amino acids. The TCR comes from a human donor in a cohort sampled during active COVID-19. The sample consisted of peripheral blood. V is TRBV20-1 and J is TRBJ1-1, with D perhaps matching TRBD1 (6 bases). The CDR3 DNA reads TGCAGTGCTACGGGGGGCGGTGAAGCTTTCTTT. As protein: CSATGGGEAFF.